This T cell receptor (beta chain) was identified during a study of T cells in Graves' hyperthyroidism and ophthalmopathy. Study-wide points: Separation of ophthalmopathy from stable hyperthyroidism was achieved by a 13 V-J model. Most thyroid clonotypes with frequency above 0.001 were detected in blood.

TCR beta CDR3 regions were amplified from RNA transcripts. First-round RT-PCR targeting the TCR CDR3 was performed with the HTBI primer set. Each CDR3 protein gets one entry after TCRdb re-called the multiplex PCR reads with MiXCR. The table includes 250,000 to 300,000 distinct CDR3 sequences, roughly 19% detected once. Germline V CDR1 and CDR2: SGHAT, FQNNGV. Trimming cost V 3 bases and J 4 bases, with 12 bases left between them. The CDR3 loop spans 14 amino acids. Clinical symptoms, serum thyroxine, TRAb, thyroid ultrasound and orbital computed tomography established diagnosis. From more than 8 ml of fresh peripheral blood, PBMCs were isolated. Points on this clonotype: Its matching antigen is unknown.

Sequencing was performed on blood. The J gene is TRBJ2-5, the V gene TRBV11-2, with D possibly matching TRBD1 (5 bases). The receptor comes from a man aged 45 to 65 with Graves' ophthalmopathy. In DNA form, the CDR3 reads TGTGCCAGCAGCTTGTATGGGGCGCCAGAGACCCAGTACTTC. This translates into CASSLYGAPETQYF.